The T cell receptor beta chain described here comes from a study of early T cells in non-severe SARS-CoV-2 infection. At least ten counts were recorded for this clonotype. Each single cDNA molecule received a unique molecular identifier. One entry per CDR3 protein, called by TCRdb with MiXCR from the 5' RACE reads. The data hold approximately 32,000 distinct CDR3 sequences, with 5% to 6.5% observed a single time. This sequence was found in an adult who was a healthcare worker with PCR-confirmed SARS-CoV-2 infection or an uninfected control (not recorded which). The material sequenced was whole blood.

CDR3 residues: CASSLSGTYNEQFF. The CDR3 region has the DNA TGTGCCAGCTCTCTCAGCGGGACCTACAATGAGCAGTTCTTC. The J gene is TRBJ2-1, the V gene TRBV18; 7 bases align to TRBD2. The germline gives CDR1 KGHSH, CDR2 LQKENI. V shed 6 bases, J shed 2 bases, and the junction held 4 bases outside the gene matches. The CDR3 covers 14 residues.